This record concerns one T cell receptor beta chain sequence. TCRdb itself ran the 5' RACE reads through MiXCR, one entry per CDR3 protein. The table has about 550,000 distinct CDR3 sequences, approximately 20% seen once. This record belongs to a study of identical twins. Germline V gene data show CDR1 as MDHEN and CDR2 as SYDVKM. This CDR3 has 13 residues. V was clipped by 5 bases and J by 4 bases, with 8 bases between them. This same sample was also part of a study on yellow fever vaccine responses in identical twins. That paper notes: Twin vaccine T cell responses reportedly seemed partly convergent, partly personalized.

The sample consisted of CD4+ T cells sorted from blood. The chain combines TRBV28 with TRBJ2-2; D is unresolved. This clonotype was obtained from a woman aged 18-29 years in good health. CDR3 nucleotides: TGTGCCAGCAGTCCCCCCAGCACCGGGGAGCTGTTTTTT. Amino acid sequence: CASSPPSTGELFF.